This passage covers 3 T cell receptor beta chains from one sample sequenced in a study of human T cells and chemical hapten exposure. Each CDR3 protein is one row after TCRdb ran MiXCR on the RACE reads. The sample holds approximately 370,000 distinct CDR3 sequences, around 5.5% seen once. The time point was: pre-sensitization, week 0. Described treatment: therapeutic diphenylcyclopropenone sensitization with weekly scalp DPC. The sample consisted of whole blood, taken in connection with sensitization to the hapten diphenylcyclopropenone (DPC). The receptor set was obtained from a woman younger than 30 with alopecia areata. Some clones in this sample may be carry-over from other donors' samples.

This clonotype was observed a few times. The chain links TRBV12-3 or TRBV12-4 to TRBJ1-6; possible D gene TRBD1, 6 bases. The CDR3 has 17 amino acids. V lost 2 bases and J lost 7, with 18 bases in between. CDR3 nucleotides: TGTGCCAGCAGTTTAATGGGGGGCGCGGGCTCGAATTCACCCCTCCACTTT. Protein: CASSLMGGAGSNSPLHF.

The gene calls are TRBV15 and TRBJ2-6; D gene uncertain. CDR3 length: 16 amino acids. The germline V gene has CDR1 LNHNV and CDR2 YYDKDF (reference sequence). V was shortened by 1 base and J by 2 bases, with 9 bases between the two germline ends. The CDR3 DNA sequence: TGTGCCACCAGCAGAGCCGCCGGTACTGGGGCCAACGTCCTGACTTTC. This gives the protein CATSRAAGTGANVLTF.

V and J are TRBV11-2 and TRBJ2-5, with D unclear. V was pared by 5 bases and J by 5 bases, with 15 bases between. CDR1 is SGHAT, CDR2 FQNNGV, per germline. The CDR3 is made up of 14 amino acids. The CDR3 coding sequence is TGTGCCAGCAGCCCACTCGCCCCCGGGGAGACCCAGTACTTC. Encoded protein: CASSPLAPGETQYF.